The clone carrying this T cell receptor (beta chain) was found a few times. Its matching antigen is unknown. Ophthalmopathy cases scored 3 or more on the Clinical Activity Score and 4 or more on NOSPECS grade, with duration below 3 months. Any patient presenting with uncontrolled infection, other autoimmune disease, pregnancy or lactation was left out. The authors took PBMCs from 10 ml fresh peripheral blood. The CDR3 is made up of 14 amino acids. V lost 3 bases and J 5 bases, leaving 12 bases between the germline ends. These data come from a study of T cells in Graves' hyperthyroidism and ophthalmopathy. TCR beta CDR3 regions were amplified from RNA transcripts. First-round RT-PCR targeting the TCR CDR3 was performed with the HTBI primer set. A single record per CDR3 protein comes from TCRdb applying MiXCR to the multiplex PCR reads. The table lists around 300,000 distinct CDR3 sequences, roughly 18% of them singletons, with under 45% in the top ten.

Study results and limitations: Before onset, by a median of approximately 5.9 months, the model predicted ophthalmopathy.

The sequenced material came from blood. The V gene is TRBV12-3 or TRBV12-4, the J gene TRBJ2-3; tentatively, D is TRBD1 or TRBD2 (5 bases each). This TCR derives from a man aged 50-59 years with Graves' ophthalmopathy. The CDR3 DNA reads as TGTGCCAGCAGTTTTTTGGGGGTGGGAGATACGCAGTATTTT. Translating gives CASSFLGVGDTQYF.